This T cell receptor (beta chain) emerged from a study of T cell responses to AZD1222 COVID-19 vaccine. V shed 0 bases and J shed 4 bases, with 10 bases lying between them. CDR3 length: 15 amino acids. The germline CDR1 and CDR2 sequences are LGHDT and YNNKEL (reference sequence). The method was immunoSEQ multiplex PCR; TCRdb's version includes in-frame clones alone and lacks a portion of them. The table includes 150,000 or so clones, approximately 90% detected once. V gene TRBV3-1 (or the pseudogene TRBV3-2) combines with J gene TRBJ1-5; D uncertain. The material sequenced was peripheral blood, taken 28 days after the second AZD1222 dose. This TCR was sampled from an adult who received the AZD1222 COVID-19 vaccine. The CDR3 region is CASSQDLTQNQPQHF. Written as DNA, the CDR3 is TGTGCCAGCAGCCAAGATTTGACTCAGAATCAGCCCCAGCATTTT.